The 7 T cell receptor beta chains in this list originate from one sample, sequenced in a study of T cells in Graves' hyperthyroidism and ophthalmopathy. It was RNA transcripts that yielded the amplified TCR beta CDR3 regions. The primer set for the first-round RT-PCR of the TCR CDR3 was HTBI. TCRdb ran MiXCR on the multiplex PCR reads and lists one entry per CDR3 protein. Of about 600,000 distinct CDR3 sequences listed, 16% are singletons. The sample taken for sequencing was blood. These receptors originate from a woman aged 35 to 49 with Graves' ophthalmopathy.

In its sample, this clonotype was seen many times. The chain has TRBV11-2 and TRBJ2-1, with unresolved D. The CDR3 is made up of 12 amino acids. The V gene's germline CDR1 is SGHAT and CDR2 FQNNGV. Trimming cost V 5 bases and J 7 bases, with 9 bases left between them. The CDR3 spells CASSPEENEQFF. DNA for the CDR3: TGTGCCAGCAGCCCTGAGGAAAATGAGCAGTTCTTC.

As regards this clonotype: The CDR3 does not close with the conserved phenylalanine or tryptophan, likely indicating a read error. This chain connects TRBV6-5 to TRBJ1-1; D is undetermined. V was cut by 5 bases and J by 2 bases, with 9 bases left in between. The CDR3 sequence is 13 residues long. CDR1 MNHEY and CDR2 SVGAGI come from the germline V gene. The CDR3 sequence: CASSLAGNTEAFS. In nucleotides, the CDR3 is TGTGCCAGCAGTCTCGCGGGTAACACTGAAGCTTTCTCT.

This clonotype was seen ten or more times. The chain joins TRBV2 to TRBJ2-7, with 9 nucleotides matching TRBD1. Germline CDR1 is SNHLY and CDR2 is FYNNEI. V gave up 6 bases and J gave up 3 bases; unmatched junction bases: 6. The CDR3 spans 14 residues. Here the CDR3 DNA reads TGTGCCAGCAGCCCGGGACAGGGTGGCTACGAGCAGTACTTC. This gives the protein CASSPGQGGYEQYF.

This clonotype came up many times. This chain uses TRBV6-1 with TRBJ1-1; TRBD1 is a possible D gene (5 bases). Germline CDR1 and CDR2: MNHNS and SASEGT. The CDR3 runs 13 residues. Trimming left V 2 bases short and J 4 bases short, with 8 bases between. The chain's CDR3 is CASSEQQVTEAFF. The CDR3 nucleotides are TGTGCCAGCAGTGAACAACAGGTCACTGAAGCTTTCTTT.

This clonotype occurred a few times. The rearrangement joins TRBV19 to TRBJ1-1; 7 bases fit TRBD1. V trimming: 5 bases; J trimming: 1 base; junction bases outside the gene matches: 7. Germline CDR1 reads LNHDA; CDR2 reads SQIVND (reference sequence). The CDR3 runs 15 residues. CDR3 region: CASSVHSGGNTEAFF. DNA for the CDR3: TGTGCCAGTAGTGTCCATTCAGGGGGGAACACTGAAGCTTTCTTT. Together with reference TRBV19 and TRBJ1-1, the CDR3 gives the full variable domain: DGGITQSPKYLFRKEGQNVTLSCEQNLNHDAMYWYRQDPGQGLRLIYYSQIVNDFQKGDIAEGYSVSREKKESFPLTVTSAQKNPTAFYLCASSVHSGGNTEAFFGQGTRLTVV.

The gene calls are TRBV9 and TRBJ2-3; D is uncertain. The CDR3 covers 15 residues. From germline, CDR1 is SGDLS and CDR2 YYNGEE. Deletions cut 0 bases from V and 6 bases from J, with 14 bases between. The CDR3 loop is CASSVEAGWSDTQYF. CDR3 bases: TGTGCCAGCAGCGTAGAGGCTGGGTGGAGTGATACGCAGTATTTT.

This clonotype was detected ten times or more. This chain joins TRBV5-5 and TRBJ2-3, with TRBD2 as a possible D gene (5 bases). V dropped 4 bases and J dropped 2 bases, with 23 bases sitting between them. The germline V gene encodes CDR1 SGHKS and CDR2 YYEKEE (reference sequence). The CDR3 sequence is 18 residues long. CDR3 nucleotides: TGTGCCAGCAGCCCATCCCGAGGGCCCTTAGGGTTCACAGATACGCAGTATTTT. Translation gives CASSPSRGPLGFTDTQYF.